The rows below give T cell receptor beta chains drawn from one sample of a study of blood T cells in healthy people across ages. From the 5' RACE reads, TCRdb called clonotypes with MiXCR, one entry per CDR3 protein. The table shows hundreds of thousands of distinct CDR3 sequences, with roughly 26% occurring only once. This sample was shared with a second study, whose subject was T cells of mothers and their children.

The sample consisted of blood. The receptors derive from a boy between 5 and 17 years old in good health. CDR3s include the opening cysteine and the closing phenylalanine or tryptophan. D genes are given only for firm matches.

v_call	d_call	j_call	cdr3_aa
TRBV15	NA	TRBJ2-3	CATSREGLRTDTQYF
TRBV5-1	NA	TRBJ2-5	CASSLVGTSETQYF
TRBV5-1	NA	TRBJ2-6	CASSFLNRAGANVLTF
TRBV6-6	TRBD1	TRBJ1-2	CASSIDRVGYGYTF
TRBV2	TRBD2	TRBJ2-7	CASSPSGGVYEQYF
TRBV4-1	NA	TRBJ2-3	CASSGRTAVSTDTQYF
TRBV27	NA	TRBJ2-7	CASSHGGSEQYF
TRBV6-5	TRBD2	TRBJ2-1	CATITSEDIYNEQFF
TRBV29-1	TRBD1	TRBJ2-5	CSVEDRQETQYF
TRBV12-5	TRBD1	TRBJ1-2	CASGLGTGGLDYGYTF
TRBV7-8	NA	TRBJ2-1	CASSLGSGGLDEQFF
TRBV2	TRBD2	TRBJ2-6	CASSREGSGANVLTF
TRBV7-2	NA	TRBJ2-5	CASSSLGVPWETQYF
TRBV5-5	NA	TRBJ1-5	CASSLAVGVRNQPQHF
TRBV7-9	TRBD1	TRBJ1-2	CASSVNGQGANYGYTF
TRBV3-1	TRBD1	TRBJ2-1	CASSHRDRGNNDQFF
TRBV29-1	NA	TRBJ2-1	CSVELWGASYNEQFF
TRBV5-1	TRBD2	TRBJ2-1	CAGSLAGAGSSYNEQFF
TRBV29-1	NA	TRBJ2-1	CSVGFANEQFF
TRBV7-2	NA	TRBJ2-2	CASSSKGPWTANTGELFF
TRBV7-9	NA	TRBJ2-5	CASSLEGRGRGEWIQETQYF
TRBV27	TRBD1	TRBJ1-6	CASSPRGTENSPLHF
TRBV18	NA	TRBJ1-5	CASSTLQGSQPQHF
TRBV12-3/TRBV12-4	TRBD1	NA	CASTAGTVIYEQYF
TRBV20-1	NA	TRBJ2-1	CSARDLRRSYNEQFF
TRBV28	NA	TRBJ1-1	CASSLGVDRNTEAFF
TRBV30	NA	TRBJ2-2	CAWTTAGELFF